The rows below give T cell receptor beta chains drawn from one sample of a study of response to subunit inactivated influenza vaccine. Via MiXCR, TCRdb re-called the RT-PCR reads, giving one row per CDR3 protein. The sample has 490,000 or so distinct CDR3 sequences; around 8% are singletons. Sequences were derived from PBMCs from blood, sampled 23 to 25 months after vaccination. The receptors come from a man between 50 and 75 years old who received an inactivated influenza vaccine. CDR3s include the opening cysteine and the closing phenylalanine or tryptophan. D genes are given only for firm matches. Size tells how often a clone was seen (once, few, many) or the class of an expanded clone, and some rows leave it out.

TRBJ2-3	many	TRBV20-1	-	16	TGCAGTGCTAGCCCCCCTCTGCGGTCTAGCACAGATACGCAGTATTTT	CSASPPLRSSTDTQYF
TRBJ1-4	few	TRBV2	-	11	TGTGCCAGCAGAAAGGCGGAAAAACTGTTTTTT	CASRKAEKLFF
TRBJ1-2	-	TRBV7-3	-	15	TGTGCCAGCAGCCTCTCAGGTCGGGCGGGGGATGGCTACACCTTC	CASSLSGRAGDGYTF
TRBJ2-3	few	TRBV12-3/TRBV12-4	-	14	TGTGCCAGCAGTTTATCTCCAGGTCCAGATACGCAGTATTTT	CASSLSPGPDTQYF
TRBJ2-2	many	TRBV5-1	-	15	TGCGCCAGCAGCTTGGGCCCTACTCAAACCGAGGAGCTGTTTTTT	CASSLGPTQTEELFF
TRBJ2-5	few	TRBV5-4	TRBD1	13	TGTGCCTCACAGGGGGGAAGACAAGAGACCCAGTACTTC	CASQGGRQETQYF
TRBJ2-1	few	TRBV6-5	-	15	TGTGCCAGCAGTTACTCACCGTTTTCCCTAAGGGAGCAGTTCTTC	CASSYSPFSLREQFF
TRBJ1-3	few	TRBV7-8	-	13	TGTGCCAGCAGCTTTCAAGGGGGAAACACCATATATTTT	CASSFQGGNTIYF
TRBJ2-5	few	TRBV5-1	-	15	TGCGCCAGCAGCTTGGCGGCTACCTCCCAAGAGACCCAGTACTTC	CASSLAATSQETQYF
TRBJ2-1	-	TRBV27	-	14	TGTGCCAGCAGAAAAGGCAGCTCCTACAATGAGCAGTTCTTC	CASRKGSSYNEQFF
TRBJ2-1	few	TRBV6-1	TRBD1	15	TGTGCCAGCAGTGAAGAAAGGGGGCTATACAATGAGCAGTTCTTC	CASSEERGLYNEQFF
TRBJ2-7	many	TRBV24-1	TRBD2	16	TGTGCCACCAGTGACCCCGGACTAGCGGGAGGCGGCGAGCAGTACTTC	CATSDPGLAGGGEQYF
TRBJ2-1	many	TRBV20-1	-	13	TGCAGTGCTCATACTCAGGGGGGCGGTGAGCAGTTCTTC	CSAHTQGGGEQFF
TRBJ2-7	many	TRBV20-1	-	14	TGCAGTGCTAGCGCGGGTCTTAGTAGGTACGAGCAGTACTTC	CSASAGLSRYEQYF
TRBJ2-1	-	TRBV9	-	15	TGTGCCAGCAGCCCCCTAGGGGGGATTTACAATGAGCAGTTCTTC	CASSPLGGIYNEQFF
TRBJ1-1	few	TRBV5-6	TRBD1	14	TGTGCCAGCAACCACAGGGGTGGGAACACTGAAGCTTTCTTT	CASNHRGGNTEAFF
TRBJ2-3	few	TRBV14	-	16	TGTGCCAGCAGCCAAGATCGGGGGCGCCCCACAGATACGCAGTATTTT	CASSQDRGRPTDTQYF
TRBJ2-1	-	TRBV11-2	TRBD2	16	TGTGCCAGCAGCTTAGTAGTGCGGGGGGTATACAATGAGCAGTTCTTC	CASSLVVRGVYNEQFF
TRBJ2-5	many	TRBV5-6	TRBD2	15	TGTGCCAGCAGCCCGCCACTAGCGGGAATAGAGACCCAGTACTTC	CASSPPLAGIETQYF
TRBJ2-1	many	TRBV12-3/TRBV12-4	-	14	TGTGCCAGCAGTCCCGGCCTAGCGCCTAATGAGCAGTTCTTC	CASSPGLAPNEQFF
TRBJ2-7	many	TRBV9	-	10	TGTGCCAGGATCCCGTACGAGCAGTACTTC	CARIPYEQYF
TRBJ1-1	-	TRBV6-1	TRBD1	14	TGTGCCAGCCGACCACTACAGGGGGGCACTGAAGCTTTCTTT	CASRPLQGGTEAFF
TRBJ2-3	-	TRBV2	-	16	TGTGCCAGCAGTGAAGCGCGAAGCGGCCCTACAGATACGCAGTATTTT	CASSEARSGPTDTQYF
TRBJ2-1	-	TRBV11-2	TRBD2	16	TGTGCCATCCGTGGGGGACTAGCGGCTCACTACAAGGAGCAGTTCTTC	CAIRGGLAAHYKEQFF
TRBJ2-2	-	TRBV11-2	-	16	TGTGCCAGCAGCTCACGACTAGGAATCGGTCGCAGGGAGCTGTTTTTT	CASSSRLGIGRRELFF
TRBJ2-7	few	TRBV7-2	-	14	TGTGCCAGCAGCTTAGGCGCGGGGATGTACGAGCAGTACTTC	CASSLGAGMYEQYF
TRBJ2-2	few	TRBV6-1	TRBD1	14	TGTGCCAGCGTCCCGGGACAGGGGACTGGGGAGCTGTTTTTT	CASVPGQGTGELFF
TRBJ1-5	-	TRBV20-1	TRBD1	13	TGCAGTAAAGCGACAGGGAACAATCAGCCCCAGCATTTT	CSKATGNNQPQHF
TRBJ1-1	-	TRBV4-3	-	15	TGCGCCAGCAGCCAAGATGGGGGGCGAACCACTGAAGCTTTCTTT	CASSQDGGRTTEAFF
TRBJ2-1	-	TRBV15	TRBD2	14	TGTGCCACCAGCAGAGATAGCGGGAGTCTTGAACGATTCTTC	CATSRDSGSLERFF
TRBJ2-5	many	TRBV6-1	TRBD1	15	TGTGCCAGCAGTCCCCGGGACAGGAAAATGGAGACCCAGTACTTC	CASSPRDRKMETQYF
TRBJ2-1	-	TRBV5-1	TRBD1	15	TGCGCCAGCAGCCGCGAAGGGACAGGGGGCAGTGAGCAGTTCTTC	CASSREGTGGSEQFF
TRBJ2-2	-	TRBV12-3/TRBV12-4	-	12	TGTGCCACTAAGACGAAGGCCGGGGAGCTGTTTTTT	CATKTKAGELFF
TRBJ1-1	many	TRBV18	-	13	TGTGCCAGCTCACCCCTGGGGGAGACTGAAGCTTTCTTT	CASSPLGETEAFF
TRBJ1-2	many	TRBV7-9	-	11	TGTGCCAGCAGTTACGGGGATGGCTACACCTTC	CASSYGDGYTF